The clone carrying this T cell receptor beta chain has more than one count but fewer than ten. What it recognizes is unknown. Treatment indicated: oral pan-JAK inhibitor, 5-10 mg twice daily. These data belong to a study of CD8+ T cells in alopecia areata. Study findings and constraints: Tofacitinib significantly decreased scalp clonality and expanded CD8+ clones among top 100.

Sequencing templates came from extracted RNA that was reverse transcribed into cDNA. TCRdb's table, derived via immunoSEQ multiplex PCR, lists solely in-frame clones and lacks some. Of 95,000 to 100,000 clones detected, 60% to 65% appear once; the ten largest clones hold 15% to 19%. This TCR was sampled from a human donor with alopecia areata. Sequences were derived from CD8+ T cells sorted from blood, sampled at week 4, from a patient treated with tofacitinib.

CDR3 protein: CASSQGAPSTNQPQHF. The CDR3 DNA reads as TGCGCCAGCAGCCAGGGCGCGCCATCGACTAATCAGCCCCAGCATTTT. The chain recombines TRBV4-1 with TRBJ1-5; D uncertain. V lost 3 bases, J lost 4 bases, and 16 bases lay in between. CDR1 is MGHRA, CDR2 YSYEKL, per germline. This CDR3 comprises 16 residues.